This is a list of T cell receptor beta chains from one sample in a study of shared clonotypes between healthy human individuals. Clones were sequenced by immunoSEQ multiplex PCR, and TCRdb holds only the in-frame ones, with some missing. The data show about 480,000 clones, approximately 79% seen once. What was sequenced was PBMCs. These receptors originate from a woman aged 40 to 50 in good health. Some clones in this sample may be carry-over from other donors' samples. Each CDR3 is given with its conserved first and last residue. The order of the fields is D gene, J gene, V gene, clone size, CDR3 DNA, CDR3 protein. The D gene is left open where the match is weak. A clone size is listed for some rows: how often the clone was seen (once, few, many), or a class if it is expanded.

D gene: -; J gene: TRBJ2-5; V gene: TRBV2; clone size: once; CDR3 DNA: TGTGCCAGTACATCAACAGGGCGAGAGACCCAGTACTTC; CDR3 protein: CASTSTGRETQYF
D gene: -; J gene: TRBJ1-2; V gene: TRBV30; clone size: once; CDR3 DNA: TGTGCCTGGACCCCACAGGGATCGAGTGGCTACACCTTC; CDR3 protein: CAWTPQGSSGYTF
D gene: TRBD2; J gene: TRBJ2-5; V gene: TRBV7-3; clone size: -; CDR3 DNA: TGTGCCAGCAGCTCTAGCGGAGGGGAAGAGACCCAGTACTTC; CDR3 protein: CASSSSGGEETQYF
D gene: -; J gene: TRBJ1-3; V gene: TRBV19; clone size: -; CDR3 DNA: TGTGCCACATCAGCGTACTCTGGAAACACCATATATTTT; CDR3 protein: CATSAYSGNTIYF
D gene: TRBD2; J gene: TRBJ2-3; V gene: TRBV4-2; clone size: -; CDR3 DNA: TGTGCCAGCAGCCAACAAGTCACCGGGACTAGCGGGAGGGCTGATACGCAGTATTTT; CDR3 protein: CASSQQVTGTSGRADTQYF
D gene: -; J gene: TRBJ2-1; V gene: TRBV5-1; clone size: few; CDR3 DNA: TGCGCCAGCAGCTTGGGGGTTCGAGACAATGAGCAGTTCTTC; CDR3 protein: CASSLGVRDNEQFF
D gene: -; J gene: TRBJ2-7; V gene: TRBV5-1; clone size: -; CDR3 DNA: TGCGCCAGCAGCTTGGCCGGGACTGAAGAGCAGTACTTC; CDR3 protein: CASSLAGTEEQYF
D gene: TRBD2; J gene: TRBJ2-7; V gene: TRBV7-2; clone size: -; CDR3 DNA: TGTGCCAGCAGCTTTCTAGCGGGTGCTTCCTACGAGCAGTACTTC; CDR3 protein: CASSFLAGASYEQYF
D gene: TRBD2; J gene: TRBJ2-3; V gene: TRBV4-2; clone size: -; CDR3 DNA: TGTGCCAGCAGCCAGGTGACTAGCGAGGACACAGATACGCAGTATTTT; CDR3 protein: CASSQVTSEDTDTQYF
D gene: TRBD2; J gene: TRBJ2-5; V gene: TRBV25-1; clone size: -; CDR3 DNA: TGTGCCAGCAGTGAAAGACTAGCGGGAGGAGAGACCCAGTACTTC; CDR3 protein: CASSERLAGGETQYF
D gene: TRBD2; J gene: TRBJ2-3; V gene: TRBV4-2; clone size: -; CDR3 DNA: TGTGCCAGCAGCCAACGACTAGCGGGGACTAGCACAGATACGCAGTATTTT; CDR3 protein: CASSQRLAGTSTDTQYF
D gene: -; J gene: TRBJ1-2; V gene: TRBV30; clone size: -; CDR3 DNA: TGTGCCTGGAGTCCCCCTGCGGGGCTCAACTATGGCTACACCTTC; CDR3 protein: CAWSPPAGLNYGYTF
D gene: -; J gene: TRBJ2-7; V gene: TRBV25-1; clone size: -; CDR3 DNA: TGTGCCAGCAGTGACCTCCGGGGGACGTACGAGCAGTACTTC; CDR3 protein: CASSDLRGTYEQYF
D gene: -; J gene: TRBJ2-2; V gene: TRBV5-1; clone size: -; CDR3 DNA: TGCGCCAGCAGCTTGGAACGCCCGGACCTCCAGACTACGAACACCGGGGAGCTGTTTTTT; CDR3 protein: CASSLERPDLQTTNTGELFF
D gene: -; J gene: TRBJ2-1; V gene: TRBV12-2; clone size: -; CDR3 DNA: TGTGCAAGTCGCTCTATATACGATTGGTACAATGAGCAGTTCTTC; CDR3 protein: CASRSIYDWYNEQFF
D gene: -; J gene: TRBJ2-2; V gene: TRBV11-3; clone size: once; CDR3 DNA: TGTGCCAGCAGCTCCTCCAACACCGGGGAGCTGTTTTTT; CDR3 protein: CASSSSNTGELFF
D gene: -; J gene: TRBJ2-1; V gene: TRBV7-8; clone size: -; CDR3 DNA: TGTGCCAGCAGCTTCTCGAGTTGGCGGAACTACAATGAGCAGTTCTTC; CDR3 protein: CASSFSSWRNYNEQFF
D gene: -; J gene: TRBJ1-1; V gene: TRBV5-3; clone size: -; CDR3 DNA: TGTGCCAGAAGCTTGGGTTCCGTCCCGGTCTCTGAAGCTTTCTTT; CDR3 protein: CARSLGSVPVSEAFF
D gene: TRBD2; J gene: TRBJ2-3; V gene: TRBV5-4; clone size: -; CDR3 DNA: TGTGCCAGCAGCCCGCGGGGGGGAGATACGCAGTATTTT; CDR3 protein: CASSPRGGDTQYF
D gene: TRBD1; J gene: TRBJ1-3; V gene: TRBV4-1; clone size: -; CDR3 DNA: TGCGCCAGCAGCCAAGTCGGTCGGGACAGCAGGAACACCATATATTTT; CDR3 protein: CASSQVGRDSRNTIYF
D gene: TRBD2; J gene: TRBJ2-6; V gene: TRBV13; clone size: -; CDR3 DNA: TGTGCCAGCAGAAGACTAGCGGGAGAGCCTGGGGCCAACGTCCTGACTTTC; CDR3 protein: CASRRLAGEPGANVLTF
D gene: TRBD2; J gene: TRBJ2-4; V gene: TRBV29-1; clone size: -; CDR3 DNA: TGCAGCGTTGAAGATGGGACTAGCGGGACTGAGGCCAAAAACATTCAGTACTTC; CDR3 protein: CSVEDGTSGTEAKNIQYF
D gene: -; J gene: TRBJ2-1; V gene: TRBV21-1; clone size: -; CDR3 DNA: TGTGCCAGCAACCCGGGGAGACGGCGGGAGAGGTTTAGGGCGAATACCTACAATGAGCAGTTCTTC; CDR3 protein: CASNPGRRRERFRANTYNEQFF
D gene: TRBD1; J gene: TRBJ2-5; V gene: TRBV6-6; clone size: -; CDR3 DNA: TGTGCCAGCCGCGGGACAGGGGGCGGGGAGACCCAGTACTTC; CDR3 protein: CASRGTGGGETQYF
D gene: TRBD2; J gene: TRBJ2-7; V gene: TRBV7-2; clone size: -; CDR3 DNA: TGTGCCAGCAGCCCCCGGACTAGCGGACTTACCTACGAGCAGTACTTC; CDR3 protein: CASSPRTSGLTYEQYF
D gene: TRBD2; J gene: TRBJ2-3; V gene: TRBV28; clone size: -; CDR3 DNA: TGTGCCAGCAGTTCATGGACTAGCGGGAGCGCGGGGGATACGCAGTATTTT; CDR3 protein: CASSSWTSGSAGDTQYF
D gene: -; J gene: TRBJ2-3; V gene: TRBV14; clone size: -; CDR3 DNA: TGTGCCAGCAGTAGCCGACTGGCGGATACGCAGTATTTT; CDR3 protein: CASSSRLADTQYF
D gene: -; J gene: TRBJ1-6; V gene: TRBV5-1; clone size: -; CDR3 DNA: TGCGCCAGCAGCTTGGACGGAACTAATTCACCCCTCCACTTT; CDR3 protein: CASSLDGTNSPLHF
D gene: -; J gene: TRBJ2-7; V gene: TRBV21-1; clone size: -; CDR3 DNA: TGTGCCAGCGACAGGGGACCCTACGAGCAGTACTTC; CDR3 protein: CASDRGPYEQYF
D gene: TRBD2; J gene: TRBJ2-5; V gene: TRBV7-9; clone size: -; CDR3 DNA: TGTGCCAGCAGCTGGGGAGGGGCAGAGACCCAGTACTTC; CDR3 protein: CASSWGGAETQYF
D gene: -; J gene: TRBJ2-7; V gene: TRBV6-1; clone size: -; CDR3 DNA: TGTGCCAGCAGTGGGGGGTTCGCCTACGAGCAGTACTTC; CDR3 protein: CASSGGFAYEQYF
D gene: -; J gene: TRBJ2-1; V gene: TRBV5-1; clone size: -; CDR3 DNA: TGCGCCAGCTCCTTTGATACAGGTGAGCAGTTCTTC; CDR3 protein: CASSFDTGEQFF